A selection of T cell receptor beta chains follows, all from one sample in a study of human T cells and chemical hapten exposure. Each CDR3 protein is one row after TCRdb ran MiXCR on the RACE reads. In the table there are 340,000 or so distinct CDR3 sequences, approximately 6.3% of which are singletons. Material: whole blood, obtained in connection with sensitization to the hapten diphenylcyclopropenone (DPC). The receptors here all came from a woman aged 18-29 years with alopecia areata. Some clones in this sample may be carry-over from other donors' samples. Each CDR3 is given with its conserved first and last residue. The D gene is left open where the match is weak. Size is omitted from some rows. Given values are once, few, many or a class for expanded clones.

cdr3_nt cdr3_aa v_call d_call clone_size j_call
TGTGCCAGCAGCAACCGGGACAGGGGGATCACTGAAGCTTTCTTT CASSNRDRGITEAFF TRBV5-5 TRBD1 few TRBJ1-1
TGTGCCAGCAGTCGACAGGATGACAATCAGCCCCAGCATTTT CASSRQDDNQPQHF TRBV7-9 NA NA TRBJ1-5
TGTGCCAGCAGTTACTCGTTTTTTGAAGGGAATGAGCAGTTCTTC CASSYSFFEGNEQFF TRBV6-5 NA NA TRBJ2-1
TGTGCCAGCAGCGACCAGGACAGCAGGTTCACAGATACGCAGTATTTT CASSDQDSRFTDTQYF TRBV7-9 NA NA TRBJ2-3
TGCGCCAGCAGCCAATCCTACTTAATAGCCTCTGGGGCCAACGTCCTGACTTTC CASSQSYLIASGANVLTF TRBV4-3 NA few TRBJ2-6
TGTGCAAGTCGCTTAGCCACCGGTTCAGATACGCAGTATTTT CASRLATGSDTQYF TRBV12-2 NA NA TRBJ2-3
TGTGCCAGCAGTTCAGACAGGGTGGGATCACCCCTCCACTTT CASSSDRVGSPLHF TRBV12-3/TRBV12-4 TRBD1 NA TRBJ1-6
TGTGCCAGCAGCCAAGATTGGACTAGCGGTTACCCTTACGAGCAGTACTTC CASSQDWTSGYPYEQYF TRBV3-1 TRBD2 few TRBJ2-7
TGTGCCAGCAGCTTGGGGGCCTTGGACGAGCAGTACTTC CASSLGALDEQYF TRBV5-5 NA NA TRBJ2-7
TGCGCCAGCAGCCTTTCTCTAGCGGGGACTTACAATGAGCAGTTCTTC CASSLSLAGTYNEQFF TRBV4-3 TRBD2 few TRBJ2-1
TGTGCCAGCAGTCCCCCTGACAAAGCTCAAAGCACAGATACGCAGTATTTT CASSPPDKAQSTDTQYF TRBV6-6 NA NA TRBJ2-3
TGTGCCAGCAGCTTATGGACTAGCGGGTCAGATACGCAGTATTTT CASSLWTSGSDTQYF TRBV7-9 TRBD2 NA TRBJ2-3
TGTGCCAGCAGCTTATGGGGGGATCAGCCCCAGCATTTT CASSLWGDQPQHF TRBV7-2 NA many TRBJ1-5
TGTGCCAGCAGTCCAGGACAGTACGGCTACACCTTC CASSPGQYGYTF TRBV27 NA many TRBJ1-2
TGTGCCAGCAGTTACTCGATATTACCGAACACTGAAGCTTTCTTT CASSYSILPNTEAFF TRBV6-5 NA many TRBJ1-1
TGTGCCAGCAGCTTACCACACTCCTACGAGCAGTACTTC CASSLPHSYEQYF TRBV13 NA NA TRBJ2-7
TGTGCCACCAGTCAGGGGAACACTGAAGCTTTCTTT CATSQGNTEAFF TRBV24-1 NA few TRBJ1-1
TGTGCCAGCACCGTAGGGCCCGCTGGAGATACGCAGTATTTT CASTVGPAGDTQYF TRBV7-2 NA few TRBJ2-3
TGCAGTGCTAGAGCCGCCCTCGGGGGTCCCTCCTACGAGCAGTACTTC CSARAALGGPSYEQYF TRBV20-1 NA NA TRBJ2-7
TGCAGTGCTAGATGGCCCTCCAAGGGGACCTACGAGCAGTACTTC CSARWPSKGTYEQYF TRBV20-1 NA NA TRBJ2-7
TGTGCCAGCAGCTTTCAAGCGGGGATCACAGATACGCAGTATTTT CASSFQAGITDTQYF TRBV7-2 TRBD2 many TRBJ2-3
NA CASSFGPGTEAFF TRBV11-2 NA many TRBJ1-1
TGTGCCAGCGGTGCCCCGGGACTAGCTTCTTCCGAGCAGTACTTC CASGAPGLASSEQYF TRBV27 TRBD2 many TRBJ2-7
TGTGCCAGCAGTTACTCGAGCCATCAGCCCCAGCATTTT CASSYSSHQPQHF TRBV6-5 NA many TRBJ1-5